This TCR beta chain emerged from a study of T cells after posttransplantation cyclophosphamide. This clone turned up a few times. Its antigen is unidentified. Cyclophosphamide on days +3 and +4 followed busulfan-fludarabine conditioning and a marrow graft. Data came from immunoSEQ multiplex PCR; TCRdb stores just in-frame clones and leaves some out. This sample has about 2,600 clones; about 67% occur once, and the top ten carry roughly a quarter. General study points: Recipient CMV seropositivity and CMV reactivation strongly tracked TRB clonality. Skin or GI-infiltrating T cells shared few TRB sequences with blood. Later blood repertoires were often dominated by clones from the donor CD8+ memory compartment.

The CDR3 loop spans 15 amino acids. The germline V and J ends were trimmed by 1 base and 2 bases, with 13 bases remaining between them. Germline V gives CDR1 SGHRS, CDR2 YFSETQ. The clonotype was recovered from a female patient between 50 and 60 years old who received an allogeneic stem cell transplant from a related donor, was CMV-positive, and had no GVHD. The graft donor may be the source of some T cells. The source material was PBMCs, sampled 30 days after allogeneic stem cell transplant with posttransplant cyclophosphamide. The chain carries TRBV5-1 and TRBJ2-7; the D gene is possibly TRBD2 (6 bases). The CDR3 region is CASSLSGAAAYEQYF. The CDR3 bases are TGCGCCAGCAGCTTGTCGGGAGCGGCGGCCTACGAGCAGTACTTC.